This TCR beta chain was identified in a study of T cells after yellow fever vaccination. General study points: Abundant clonotypes from the bulk population could contaminate FACS-sorted repertoires. Post-booster reappearance was seen for most primary-vaccination clones (around 96% CD4, around 90% CD8).

As TCR cDNA was made by 5'RACE template switching, a universal primer site and UMIs were added. TCRdb reprocessed the 5' RACE reads via MiXCR and lists one record per CDR3 protein. The repertoire holds 150,000 or so distinct CDR3 sequences, with 9.3% as singletons. The trim removed 0 bases at V and 5 bases at J, leaving 8 bases unmatched. From germline, CDR1 is MGHRA and CDR2 YSYEKL. This CDR3 contains 18 residues. For this clonotype: Its antigen remains unidentified.

Sample: CD8+ T cells sorted from PBMCs, taken 45 days after the yellow fever booster vaccination. This clonotype was obtained from a man between 18 and 35 years old who received the YFV17D yellow fever vaccine. The chain carries TRBV4-1 and TRBJ2-1; TRBD2 matches 12 bases. The DNA of the CDR3 is TGCGCCAGCAGCCAAGATCGGTTGGCTAGCGGGGGGGACAATGAGCAGTTCTTC. The encoded protein is CASSQDRLASGGDNEQFF.